Detailed here is one T cell receptor (beta chain). Its antigen is not yet known. One end of the junction fails to match germline, which may point to a read error. Receptors were amplified or captured by the immunoSEQ multiplex PCR assay. The multiplex PCR relied on a mix of 60 forward primers for TCR Vbeta segments and 13 reverse primers for TCR Jbeta segments. A multiplex PCR assay on genomic DNA amplified the CDR3 region of rearranged TCR beta genes. The Illumina HiSeq System was used to sequence the amplified TCR beta libraries as 87-base-pair reads. Per the authors' processing: A later analysis tallied some 79 million unique TCR beta chains across the 666 repertoires, and about 12 million of those chains were shared by two or more donors. A nearest-neighbor algorithm error-corrected the raw reads and collapsed the reads into unique sequences, merging closely related sequences to remove PCR and sequencing errors. CDR3 sequences were aligned to IMGT reference sequences to assign V, D and J gene segments. For a sequence to be retained, a match of at least six nucleotides was required to both a V gene segment and a J gene segment. A rearrangement was called productive if the CDR3 had no stop codons and remained in frame with V and J, and every other rearrangement was called non-productive. Following IMGT convention, CDR3 was defined as the stretch from the second conserved V-encoded cysteine up to the conserved J-encoded phenylalanine. The earlier analysis of 500 to 600 of the donors excluded sequences that lacked an unambiguous match to a single V gene segment. In an earlier analysis of approximately 500 of the donors, a V segment was called functional when productive rearrangements were above 56.7%, and segregating when the standard deviation between donors exceeded 5%. A statistical classification framework was built to diagnose cytomegalovirus status from the catalog of TCR beta chain sequences. A later analysis assigned V and J genes by comparing TCR nucleotide sequences with IMGT/GENE-DB human TR gene sequences. A later analysis assigned CDR3 sequences and most-parsimonious VDJ recombination scenarios with the TCRdist pipeline. In a later analysis, every TCR beta chain was defined by the combination of its CDR3 amino acid sequence and its V-gene family, and reads without a unique V-gene family were dropped. A later analysis removed 600 or so highly shared, low-generation-probability nucleotide sequences to deal with suspected cross-contamination and a sequencing artifact. In a later analysis, a clonal expansion index for each public chain was calculated from normalized within-repertoire ranks of inferred template counts. A later analysis computed generation probabilities with a VDJ recombination model fitted to out-of-frame rearrangements, and checked the results against IGoR. A later analysis scored TCR-TCR, TCR-HLA and TCR-CMV co-occurrence with hypergeometric tests, applying a repertoire-size bias correction to TCR pairs. False discovery rates were estimated in a later analysis by permuting HLA or CMV assignments 20 times. In a later analysis, co-occurring TCRs were grouped using DBSCAN, with TCRdist sequence similarity added in when clustering inside HLA-allele-positive subsets. For co-occurrence clustering, repertoires with fewer than 30,000 or more than 120,000 public chains were excluded, along with five or six repertoires with anomalous nucleotide sharing. Here the immuneACCESS table is served through TCRdb, limited to in-frame sequences with V and J called. Missing clones are a known gap in these copies; in checked studies unresolved V genes cover under half, and the rest lacks a known reason. V, J and clone size are those of that table, while D and trimming were read from the DNA. This sample is represented by approximately 240,000 clones; 82% of them were singletons. Of the sample, 4.5% to 6% falls within the top ten clones.

These data belong to a study of cytomegalovirus exposure and HLA in healthy donors listed by TCRdb under 2017. For context, the study as a whole: An earlier analysis of some 500 of the donors reported about 250 Gb of sequence data and roughly 110 million unique TCR beta sequences from 190 million or so T cells. Rather than drawing on any new phenotypic data, the later analysis identified candidate immune exposures from TCR beta sequences and the way those sequences occurred across donors. A later analysis re-analyzed previously published TCR beta repertoires from approximately 670 donors and added high-resolution HLA genotyping to study TCR occurrence patterns. About 280 gigabases of sequencing data and tens of millions of unique TCR sequences were included in an early release covering about 620 HLA-typed donors. Every discovery cohort repertoire had been produced on one sequencing platform. The genetic ancestry cluster associated with self-reported Caucasian donors included 81% of the approximately 430 genotyped donors. Donor age, sex, ethnicity and CMV serostatus were compiled alongside the repertoire data. The number of typed donors differed by locus: about 620-640 for A, B, C, DRB1 and DQB1; 500 to 550 for DQA1; roughly 600 for DPA1; and roughly 470 for DPB1. HLA typing included class I and class II loci at four-digit resolution. To predict cytomegalovirus infection status, the study brought together high-throughput TCR immunosequencing, statistical association of individual TCRs with disease status, and machine learning. To decide whether each TCR beta V gene segment behaved as functional or pseudogenic, an earlier analysis of some 600 of the donors relied on high-throughput TCR beta sequencing. The aim of the study was to test whether cataloging public T cell receptors could identify signatures of past pathogen exposure. Along with the approximately 650-subject first cohort, a separate validation cohort of 120 different subjects was used. Using immunosequencing, the study profiled T cell repertoires from 500 to 800 subjects and related those repertoires to cytomegalovirus serostatus. Five DR-DQ haplotypes were treated as single units for association and clustering because of strong linkage in the cohort. On average, around 240,000 unique TCR beta nucleotide sequences were sequenced per donor among a few hundred genotyped donors of the cohort, with around 19% of those sequences being non-productive. Genome-wide SNP genotypes for about 65% of the roughly 670 donors were used in a later genetic analysis, which treated that subset as a discovery cohort.

The cohort comprised more than 550 healthy bone marrow donors. Cohort members were all nominally healthy when sampled, although unrecorded immune exposures were likely present. The donor was CMV seropositive and was included in the group of some 290 seropositive cohort members. Each donor provided a peripheral blood sample, and peripheral blood mononuclear cells were used for TCR beta sequencing. The Qiagen DNeasy Blood Extraction Kit was used to extract genomic DNA from the blood cell samples. The CDR3 has 17 amino acids, counting the end cysteine and phenylalanine. The DNA shown is the 51-base CDR3, in frame from base 1. CDR1 and CDR2 are drawn from the germline V gene (reference sequence): SSHAT, FNYEAQ. The paper's findings and limits, for the study overall: The 87-base-pair reads could not distinguish some IMGT-functional V segments, including TRBV6-2 and TRBV6-3, so those segments were excluded. A later genetic analysis reported fewer N-insertions in productive TCRs among donors in an Asian-associated ancestry cluster than the roughly 620-donor mean. A later analysis associated around 16,000 TCR beta sequences with specific HLA alleles at a false discovery rate of 0.05. In an earlier analysis of over 550 of the donors, most TCR beta V segments were observed in productive rearrangements about 87% or about 30% of the time, broadly matching IMGT annotations. The authors suggested that the approach could potentially be generalized to other disease states and immunological phenotypes. A cluster of highly shared sequence variants was judged likely to represent a technical artifact of the sequencing pipeline. According to a later analysis, parvovirus B19, influenza, CMV and Epstein-Barr virus appeared linked to several top co-occurrence clusters. Because HLA typing was unavailable for some donors at each locus, only the typed subset was used in association tests. When HLA alleles, especially DR and DQ, strongly co-occurred, attributing TCR associations to individual alleles was difficult. A further reported finding was that TCR beta sequences accurately predicted the HLA-A and HLA-B alleles for most subjects in the first cohort. Roughly 15 rarely observed V segments, including chromosome 9 orphons, were excluded from the earlier analysis of several hundred of the donors because counts were too low. A later genetic analysis associated a missense DCLRE1C variant with V-gene and J-gene trimming of TCR beta chains, and an independent cohort replicated the association. Most TCR sequences were seen in very few donors, while some public TCRs were found in many individuals. The classifier was reported to diagnose cytomegalovirus status with high specificity and sensitivity in both the original and validation cohorts. Immune exposure information for the cohort was limited to CMV serostatus. In a later analysis, HLA-associated TCR beta chains were found to be more clonally expanded and to have lower generation probabilities than equally common non-associated chains. In a later analysis, the rate of TCR association differed among HLA loci, with DRB1 alleles having the most associated TCRs and HLA-C alleles having the fewest. The cohort was sequenced for TCR beta chains only, and without alpha or paired-chain data the features that could be detected were limited. Three of the identified cytomegalovirus-associated TCR beta chains were confirmed in vitro to be specific for cytomegalovirus antigens. Linkage disequilibrium might explain the correlated functional status among segregating V segments, but an unknown experimental factor could not be excluded. Sequencing depth was assumed to be roughly uniform across donors in the presence/absence analyses, though that assumption may not hold. The study gave a list of around 170 TCR beta chains associated with cytomegalovirus. According to a later analysis, most CMV-associated TCR beta chains appeared to be HLA-restricted, and the HLA associations seemed to be driven largely by CMV exposure.

The V and J segments used are TRBV7-7 and TRBJ2-7; 10 junctional bases match TRBD2. Sequenced: PBMCs. The clonotype originates from a woman aged 40 to 55 in good health and CMV-seropositive. The nucleotides are TGTGCTAGCAGCTTAATTCAGGGACTAGCGTCCGTTTGGGAGCAGTACTTC. The encoded protein is CASSLIQGLASVWEQYF.